These 22 T cell receptor beta chains originate from one sample sequenced in a study of response to subunit inactivated influenza vaccine. TCRdb reanalysed the RT-PCR reads using MiXCR and keeps one entry per CDR3 protein. The table shows hundreds of thousands of distinct CDR3 sequences, with about 15% occurring only once. Material: PBMCs from blood, obtained 11 to 12 days after vaccination. The receptors were sampled from a man aged 50-59 years who received an inactivated influenza vaccine.

CDR3 coding DNA: TGTGCCAGCATCGGCGGGAGGGGAACCGGGGAGCTGTTTTTT. It encodes CASIGGRGTGELFF. J is TRBJ2-2 and V is TRBV5-6; TRBD2 aligns across 9 bases. Germline trimming cut 6 bases from V and 5 bases from J; bases unmatched to any gene: 5. The CDR3 totals 14 residues. The germline V gene has CDR1 SGHDT and CDR2 YYEEEE.

The chain combines TRBV19 with TRBJ2-1; 15 nucleotides match TRBD2. The germline V gene encodes CDR1 LNHDA and CDR2 SQIVND (reference sequence). This CDR3 comprises 19 residues. V trimming: 3 bases; J trimming: 4 bases; junction bases outside the gene matches: 10. CDR3 residues: CASSIWGLAGGPTYNEQFF. CDR3 coding DNA: TGTGCCAGTAGTATCTGGGGACTAGCGGGGGGTCCTACTTACAATGAGCAGTTCTTC.

The chain is built from TRBV20-1 and TRBJ2-2; 7 positions match TRBD2. This CDR3 region has 14 residues. Unmatched junction bases numbered 1, after V lost 3 bases and J lost 0 bases. From germline, CDR1 is DFQATT and CDR2 SNEGSKA (reference sequence). CDR3 region: CSASGGTNTGELFF. The CDR3 nucleotides read TGCAGTGCTAGCGGGGGGACGAACACCGGGGAGCTGTTTTTT.

The chain couples TRBV20-1 to TRBJ2-3, with TRBD2 matching 7 bases. This CDR3 has 13 residues. Germline V gene lookup returns CDR1 DFQATT and CDR2 SNEGSKA (reference sequence). Germline trimming cut 6 bases from V and 5 bases from J; bases unmatched to any gene: 8. The CDR3 sequence: CSAPGLRQDTQYF. In nucleotides, the CDR3 is TGCAGTGCACCGGGACTAAGGCAAGATACGCAGTATTTT.

The chain uses TRBV7-8 and TRBJ1-2, with 8 bases that match TRBD1. In germline, CDR1 is SGHVS, CDR2 FQNEAQ. This CDR3 is built from 15 residues. V lost 4 bases to trimming and J lost 2 bases; unmatched junction nucleotides: 6. The CDR3 nucleotides are TGTGCCAGCAGCTCGAGACAGGGGCCAAACTATGGCTACACCTTC. It is translated as CASSSRQGPNYGYTF.

The table lists this clonotype with many counts. This chain links TRBV7-2 with TRBJ1-2; D gene unclear. This CDR3 has 13 amino acids. The germline V and J ends were trimmed by 5 bases and 5 bases, with 12 bases remaining between them. CDR1 is SGHTA and CDR2 is FQGNSA in the germline V gene. This chain's CDR3 is CASSPRALYGYTF. The CDR3 region has the DNA TGTGCCAGCAGCCCACGGGCGTTATATGGCTACACCTTC.

In this sample, this clonotype turned up a few times. The J gene is TRBJ2-1, the V gene TRBV9; TRBD2 matches at 7 bases. Germline CDR1 and CDR2: SGDLS and YYNGEE. Trimming cost V 0 bases and J 5 bases; bases outside gene matches: 11. The CDR3 spans 17 residues. As DNA, the CDR3 is TGTGCCAGCAGCGTAGGGGCGGGAGCGGTATTGGACAATGAGCAGTTCTTC. Its protein product is CASSVGAGAVLDNEQFF. The full variable domain, in which reference TRBV9 and TRBJ2-1 provide the parts outside the CDR3, is DSGVTQTPKHLITATGQRVTLRCSPRSGDLSVYWYQQSLDQGLQFLIQYYNGEERAKGNILERFSAQQFPDLHSELNLSSLELGDSALYFCASSVGAGAVLDNEQFFGPGTRLTVL.

The chain recombines TRBV4-3 with TRBJ2-1; D is unclear. The V and J ends lost 0 bases and 8 bases respectively, with 8 bases between them. CDR3 length: 13 amino acids. Germline V CDR1 and CDR2: LGHNA, YSLEER. CDR3 region: CASSQDLRYEQFF. In DNA form, the CDR3 reads TGCGCCAGCAGCCAAGATTTGCGCTATGAGCAGTTCTTC.

This clonotype appeared a few times. This sequence joins TRBV10-3 and TRBJ1-2, with D possibly matching TRBD1 (5 bases). Germline CDR1 ENHRY, CDR2 SYGVKD. This CDR3 region has 14 residues. Trimming took off 3 bases at V and 6 bases at J, with 14 bases between the two ends. This CDR3 reads CAISDRQNYNGYTF. DNA for the CDR3: TGTGCCATCAGTGACCGACAGAATTACAATGGCTACACCTTC.

The chain links TRBV5-1 to TRBJ2-3; D unresolved. The germline gives CDR1 SGHRS, CDR2 YFSETQ. V lost 0 bases and J lost 0, with 11 bases in between. CDR3 length equals 16 residues. The CDR3 protein is CASSLVVQSSTDTQYF. As DNA, the CDR3 is TGCGCCAGCAGCTTGGTTGTACAGTCTAGCACAGATACGCAGTATTTT.

V usage is TRBV28 and J usage is TRBJ2-3; 9 bases match TRBD2. The CDR3 is 17 residues long. With V trimmed by 2 bases and J by 5 bases, 11 bases remained unmatched. Germline lookup yields CDR1 MDHEN and CDR2 SYDVKM. The CDR3 here is CASSLASRGGGRDTQYF. The CDR3, as DNA: TGTGCCAGCAGTTTAGCGTCGCGGGGGGGCGGAAGAGATACGCAGTATTTT. The full variable domain, with the rest looked up from reference TRBV28 and TRBJ2-3, is DVKVTQSSRYLVKRTGEKVFLECVQDMDHENMFWYRQDPGLGLRLIYFSYDVKMKEKGDIPEGYSVSREKKERFSLILESASTNQTSMYLCASSLASRGGGRDTQYFGPGTRLTVL.

The V call is TRBV28, the J call TRBJ2-1; 8 bases are a match to TRBD2. The length of the CDR3 is 16 residues. CDR1 is MDHEN, CDR2 SYDVKM, per germline. The trim removed 6 bases at V and 2 bases at J, leaving 9 bases unmatched. CDR3 sequence (DNA): TGTGCCAGCAGAACCCCGGGAGGGTTCACCTACAATGAGCAGTTCTTC. Protein product: CASRTPGGFTYNEQFF.

The V call is TRBV9, the J call TRBJ2-7, with TRBD1 identical over 7 bases. The CDR3 extends over 16 amino acids. Germline loops: CDR1 SGDLS, CDR2 YYNGEE. V shed 4 bases and J 7 bases; nucleotides not matched to a gene: 17. DNA of the CDR3: TGTGCCAGCAGCACCTCCCGGGACAGTCCACCCCTTGAGCAGTACTTC. Its translation: CASSTSRDSPPLEQYF. Based on the CDR3 plus reference TRBV9 and TRBJ2-7, the full variable domain is DSGVTQTPKHLITATGQRVTLRCSPRSGDLSVYWYQQSLDQGLQFLIQYYNGEERAKGNILERFSAQQFPDLHSELNLSSLELGDSALYFCASSTSRDSPPLEQYFGPGTRLTVT.

The chain recombines TRBV25-1 with TRBJ1-1; 7 bases line up with TRBD1. The CDR3 is 13 residues long. Per germline, CDR1 MGHDK and CDR2 SYGVNS. J gave up 7 bases and V 5 bases, and 7 bases lay outside the gene matches. The CDR3, as DNA: TGTGCCAGCAGTAGGACAGGTGGAAATGAAGCTTTCTTT. Translated: CASSRTGGNEAFF.

The rearrangement links TRBV30 to TRBJ1-5; no clear D. Trimming took 0 bases from V and 0 from J, leaving 6 bases between them. Germline assignment: CDR1 GTSNPN and CDR2 SVGIG (reference sequence). The CDR3 sequence is 14 residues long. This chain's CDR3 is CAWSVGDSNQPQHF. CDR3 bases: TGTGCCTGGAGTGTCGGAGATAGCAATCAGCCCCAGCATTTT.

V is TRBV7-2 and J is TRBJ1-4, with TRBD1 identical over 7 bases. In germline, CDR1 is SGHTA, CDR2 FQGNSA. The CDR3 spans 16 residues. V trimming: 5 bases; J trimming: 3 bases; junction bases outside the gene matches: 9. CDR3 coding DNA: TGTGCCAGCAGCCTTGGGCCGGGACAGTCTAATGAAAAACTGTTTTTT. Amino acid sequence: CASSLGPGQSNEKLFF. The full variable domain, rest sourced from reference TRBV7-2 and TRBJ1-4, is GAGVSQSPSNKVTEKGKDVELRCDPISGHTALYWYRQSLGQGLEFLIYFQGNSAPDKSGLPSDRFSAERTGGSVSTLTIQRTQQEDSAVYLCASSLGPGQSNEKLFFGSGTQLSVL.

This clonotype was counted only a few times. For the CDR3, the DNA is TGCAGTGCTACCGGTCGGGGGTACCAAGAGACCCAGTACTTC. Translated, it gives CSATGRGYQETQYF. The chain recombines TRBV20-1 with TRBJ2-5; a possible D gene is TRBD2 (6 bases). CDR1 and CDR2 from the germline V gene are DFQATT and SNEGSKA (reference sequence). Trimming removed 4 bases at V and 0 bases at J, with 12 bases between. CDR3 length equals 14 residues.

J is TRBJ2-1 and V is TRBV5-1; the D gene is possibly TRBD2 (6 bases). Deletions cut 4 bases from V and 4 bases from J, with 12 bases between. Germline lookup yields CDR1 SGHRS and CDR2 YFSETQ. The CDR3 sequence is 14 residues long. The CDR3 is CASSPEEGYNEQFF. The CDR3 DNA reads TGCGCCAGCAGCCCGGAGGAGGGTTACAATGAGCAGTTCTTC.

This clonotype was picked up a small number of times. This chain joins TRBV11-2 and TRBJ2-3; D unclear. Trimming cost V 5 bases and J 4 bases, with 13 bases left between them. CDR1 is SGHAT, CDR2 FQNNGV, per germline. This CDR3 is built from 14 residues. Here the CDR3 reads CASSPLPSSDTQYF. The CDR3 bases are TGTGCCAGCAGCCCCCTGCCCAGCTCAGATACGCAGTATTTT.

CDR3 DNA: TGTGCCAGCAAGCCATTGGGGCGCGGGTACGAGCAGTACTTC. It is translated as CASKPLGRGYEQYF. The rearrangement joins TRBV28 to TRBJ2-7, with D tentatively TRBD1 or TRBD2 (5 bases each). Germline CDR1 reads MDHEN; CDR2 reads SYDVKM. This CDR3 is 14 amino acids long. V was cut by 7 bases and J by 4 bases, with 17 bases left in between.

This clonotype has only a few counts. The rearrangement links TRBV29-1 to TRBJ1-1, with D hard to call. The CDR3 has 10 amino acids. The germline V and J ends were trimmed by 4 bases and 6 bases, with 6 bases remaining between them. CDR1 is SQVTM and CDR2 is ANQGSEA in the germline V gene. CDR3 residues: CSVGPSEAFF. The CDR3 region has the DNA TGCAGCGTTGGGCCATCTGAAGCTTTCTTT.

This clonotype occurred many times. CDR3 in amino acids: CATSRDRVLSANEKLFF. Written as DNA, the CDR3 is TGTGCCACCAGCCGGGACAGGGTTTTGTCGGCTAATGAAAAACTGTTTTTT. V usage is TRBV15 and J usage is TRBJ1-4, with 9 bases that match TRBD1. Per germline, CDR1 LNHNV and CDR2 YYDKDF (reference sequence). Trimming took 5 bases from V and 3 from J; bases not matched to a gene: 10. The CDR3 loop spans 17 amino acids.